This TCR beta chain was sequenced for a study of CXCR4 blockade with PD-1 therapy in pancreatic cancer. Broader study findings: More frequent amino acid clones had more nucleotide rearrangements, suggesting convergent selection. Tumors were clonally expanded, mean around 0.14 versus 0.05 in healthy blood.

Patients who provided the archived tumor blocks had not received neoadjuvant therapy before surgery. Worth noting for this clone: Its antigen is currently unknown.

Sequenced by immunoSEQ multiplex PCR; TCRdb stores in-frame clones only, minus some. The table records 5,000 to 6,500 clones, roughly a third of them present only once. Trimming left V 6 bases short and J 6 bases short, with 18 bases between. The germline CDR1 and CDR2 sequences are LNHDA and SQIVND (reference sequence). There are 15 residues in the CDR3. The specimen was tumor tissue. This chain joins TRBV19 and TRBJ1-3; D perhaps matches TRBD1 (5 bases). This sequence originates from a human donor with pancreatic ductal adenocarcinoma. CDR3 coding DNA: TGTGCCAGTAGGAATCTTAGGGACGGCGAAAACACCATATATTTT. Translating gives CASRNLRDGENTIYF.